This T cell receptor (beta chain) was identified during a study of cytomegalovirus exposure and HLA in healthy donors. The study's findings and limits: The authors later found most CMV-associated TCR beta chains appeared HLA-restricted. A later analysis linked a missense DCLRE1C variant to TCR beta V- and J-gene trimming. CMV antigen specificity was confirmed in vitro for a few CMV-associated chains.

PCR involved 60 Vbeta and 13 Jbeta primers. The repertoire was sequenced with immunoSEQ multiplex PCR; TCRdb's copy has only in-frame clones and lacks some. In the table there are about 130,000 clones, roughly 79% of which are singletons. The CDR3 length is 14 residues. The germline V gene has CDR1 SEHNR and CDR2 FQNEAQ (reference sequence). V was shortened by 1 base and J by 2 bases, with 6 bases between the two germline ends. About this clone: Its specificity is not known.

This TCR derives from a man under 40 in good health and CMV-seronegative. What was sequenced was PBMCs. J is TRBJ2-4 and V is TRBV7-9; D is unclear. CDR3 amino acids: CASSLGLSKNIQYF. The CDR3 region has the DNA TGTGCCAGCAGCTTAGGGCTGTCCAAAAACATTCAGTACTTC.